This T cell receptor beta chain appears in the sequencing data of a study of T cell changes during pregnancy in multiple sclerosis. CDR1 LGHNA and CDR2 YNFKEQ come from the germline V gene. V shed 0 bases and J shed 3 bases, with 6 bases lying between them. This CDR3 has 14 amino acids. Produced via immunoSEQ multiplex PCR; TCRdb's table is partial and in-frame only. The sample lists about 79,000 clones; 90% to 95% were seen once. The rearrangement links TRBV4-2 to TRBJ2-1; D gene ambiguous. Sequencing used CD4+ T cells from peripheral blood mononuclear cells, obtained in the second trimester of pregnancy. The TCR comes from a female donor with multiple sclerosis, enrolled in a pregnancy study. CDR3 bases: TGTGCCAGCAGCCAAGATCAGAACTACAATGAGCAGTTCTTC. Residues: CASSQDQNYNEQFF.